The 11 T cell receptor beta chains in this list originate from one sample, sequenced in a study of blood T cells in healthy people across ages. With a J-beta primer mix and a sample-barcoded 5' primer, a second PCR ran about 6 to 11 cycles. TCRdb processed the 5' RACE reads anew with MiXCR; each CDR3 protein has one entry. The sample contains about 1.8 million distinct CDR3 sequences, about 49% of which appear only once. Specimen: blood. The receptors were gathered from a woman in her thirties or forties in good health.

The genes are TRBV5-1 and TRBJ2-1; a weak D match, TRBD1 (6 bases). From germline, CDR1 is SGHRS and CDR2 YFSETQ. The length of the CDR3 is 15 residues. Trimming removed 2 bases from V and 4 bases from J, with 13 bases in between. The CDR3 loop reads CASSFQGNGYNEQFF. As DNA, the CDR3 is TGCGCCAGCAGCTTCCAGGGGAATGGGTACAATGAGCAGTTCTTC.

V usage is TRBV5-1 and J usage is TRBJ2-3, with TRBD1 matching 7 bases. The CDR3 loop spans 14 amino acids. Germline CDR1 reads SGHRS; CDR2 reads YFSETQ. CDR3 region: CATGAGGQTDTQYF. In DNA, the CDR3 is TGCGCTACAGGGGCAGGGGGACAAACAGATACGCAGTATTTT.

In its sample, this clonotype was seen once. The chain joins TRBV12-3 or TRBV12-4 to TRBJ2-1, with TRBD1 identical over 7 bases. The V and J ends lost 7 bases and 10 bases, in that order; junction bases with no gene match: 13. The CDR3 covers 14 residues. DNA for the CDR3: TGTGCCAGCACCACCCGCAGGGGGAACTACGAGCAGTTCTTC. This translates into CASTTRRGNYEQFF.

This clonotype was recorded a few times. This chain uses TRBV7-8 with TRBJ2-5; D assignment may be TRBD1 or TRBD2 (6 bases each). CDR3 length: 17 residues. V was shortened by 3 bases and J by 0 bases, with 17 bases between the two germline ends. CDR1 is SGHVS and CDR2 is FQNEAQ in the germline V gene. DNA for the CDR3: TGTGCCAGCAGCTTTATATCCGGGGGCGGCTACCAAGAGACCCAGTACTTC. Amino acids: CASSFISGGGYQETQYF.

This chain uses TRBV4-2 with TRBJ2-7, with TRBD2 matching over 12 bases. V was clipped by 1 base and J by 4 bases; unmatched bases: 11. CDR3 size: 18 residues. Germline V gene sequence: CDR1 LGHNA, CDR2 YNFKEQ. This chain's CDR3 is CASSQGLTSGGAVYEQYF. CDR3 DNA: TGTGCCAGCAGCCAAGGGTTGACTAGCGGGGGCGCCGTTTACGAGCAGTACTTC.

This clonotype was counted between two and nine times. This chain connects TRBV25-1 to TRBJ2-1; TRBD2 agrees at 8 bases. Unmatched junction bases numbered 4, after V lost 3 bases and J lost 6 bases. CDR1 and CDR2 from the germline V gene are MGHDK and SYGVNS. CDR3 length: 14 residues. CDR3 sequence (DNA): TGTGCCAGCAGTGACGGGGGGGTCGGCAATGAGCAGTTCTTC. Translated: CASSDGGVGNEQFF.

V and J are TRBV10-2 and TRBJ2-1; perhaps TRBD2 as D (5 bases). With 4 bases removed from V and 7 bases from J, the gap between germline ends came to 11 bases. Germline assignment: CDR1 WSHSY and CDR2 SAAADI. CDR3 length equals 13 residues. CDR3 region: CASSAGVPNEQFF. The CDR3 coding sequence is TGCGCCAGCAGTGCCGGGGTCCCAAATGAGCAGTTCTTC.

This clonotype was seen only a few times. The V call is TRBV20-1, the J call TRBJ2-3; no definite D call. The CDR3 loop spans 12 amino acids. The V end lost 8 bases, the J end lost 0 bases, and 9 bases lay between the germline ends. Germline V gives CDR1 DFQATT, CDR2 SNEGSKA (reference sequence). CDR3 in amino acids: CSTAPSTDTQYF. Here the CDR3 DNA reads TGCAGTACCGCTCCTAGCACAGATACGCAGTATTTT.

The V gene is TRBV7-2, the J gene TRBJ2-5; D may be TRBD1 or TRBD2 (5 bases each). The V gene lost 3 bases and the J gene lost 5 bases, with 13 bases spanning the gap. Germline values: CDR1 SGHTA, CDR2 FQGNSA. The CDR3 loop spans 14 amino acids. The CDR3 region is CASSFTGGEETQYF. The DNA for the CDR3 is TGTGCCAGCAGCTTCACTGGGGGAGAGGAGACCCAGTACTTC.

This chain joins TRBV24-1 and TRBJ1-5; 9 bases align to TRBD1. V lost 5 bases to trimming and J lost 1 base; unmatched junction nucleotides: 8. In germline, CDR1 is KGHDR, CDR2 SFDVKD. CDR3 length: 17 residues. The CDR3 protein is CATSGGQGPWSNQPQHF. CDR3 bases: TGTGCCACCAGTGGGGGACAGGGCCCCTGGAGCAATCAGCCCCAGCATTTT.

The chain combines TRBV20-1 with TRBJ2-7; D ambiguous. Germline V gene data show CDR1 as DFQATT and CDR2 as SNEGSKA (reference sequence). This CDR3 has 14 residues. The V and J ends lost 4 bases and 2 bases respectively, with 15 bases between them. CDR3 protein: CSATEVQKPYEQYF. CDR3 in DNA: TGCAGTGCTACCGAGGTGCAAAAACCCTACGAGCAGTACTTC.